Detailed here is one TCR beta chain. The data originate from a study of OX40 agonist ivuxolimab in advanced cancers. Across the whole study: Of the patients, three showed partial responses, one with hepatocellular carcinoma and two with cutaneous melanoma.

The germline gives CDR1 LNHNV, CDR2 YYDKDF (reference sequence). This CDR3 comprises 16 residues. V lost 3 bases and J lost 5, with 19 bases in between. The table came from immunoSEQ multiplex PCR; TCRdb's copy has only in-frame clones and leaves some out. The table has around 33,000 clones, 84% seen once. The sequence derives from an adult with an advanced solid tumor such as melanoma, head and neck, liver or kidney cancer. The chain links TRBV15 to TRBJ2-5, with D perhaps matching TRBD1 (7 bases). Material: CD4+ or CD8+ T cells sorted from blood, obtained in a trial of the OX40 agonist ivuxolimab. The CDR3 DNA follows: TGTGCCACCAGCAGTCCTACCCAACAGGGGAGGGAGACCCAGTACTTC. This encodes CATSSPTQQGRETQYF. The variable domain in full, with the rest retrieved from reference TRBV15 and TRBJ2-5, is DAMVIQNPRYQVTQFGKPVTLSCSQTLNHNVMYWYQQKSSQAPKLLFHYYDKDFNNEADTPDNFQSRRPNTSFCFLDIRSPGLGDTAMYLCATSSPTQQGRETQYFGPGTRLLVL.